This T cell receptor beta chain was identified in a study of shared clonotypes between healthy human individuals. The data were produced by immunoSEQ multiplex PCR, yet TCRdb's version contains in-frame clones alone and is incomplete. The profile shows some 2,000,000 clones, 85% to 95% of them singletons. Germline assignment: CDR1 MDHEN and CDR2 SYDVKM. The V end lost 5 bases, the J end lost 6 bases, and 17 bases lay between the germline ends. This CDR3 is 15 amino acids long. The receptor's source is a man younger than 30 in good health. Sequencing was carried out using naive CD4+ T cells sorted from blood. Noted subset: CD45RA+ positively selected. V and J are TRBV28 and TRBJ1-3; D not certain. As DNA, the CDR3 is TGTGCCAGCAGTGGGTCTGGAGGTTTGATAAACACCATATATTTT. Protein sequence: CASSGSGGLINTIYF. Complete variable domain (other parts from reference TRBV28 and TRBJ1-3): DVKVTQSSRYLVKRTGEKVFLECVQDMDHENMFWYRQDPGLGLRLIYFSYDVKMKEKGDIPEGYSVSREKKERFSLILESASTNQTSMYLCASSGSGGLINTIYFGEGSWLTVV.